One and the same sample provided the 21 T cell receptor beta chains below, sequenced in a study of graft-versus-host responses after intestinal transplantation. Their antigen targets remain unknown. Sequenced by immunoSEQ multiplex PCR; TCRdb stores in-frame clones only, minus some. The sample holds 140,000 or so clones, around nine tenths seen once. Sequencing used unstimulated CD4+ T cells sorted from spleen or lymph node cells, obtained before intestinal transplant. The source of these receptors is a human donor who received an intestinal transplant.

The J gene is TRBJ2-7, the V gene TRBV7-6, with a weak D call TRBD2 (5 bases). The CDR3 has 18 residues. Per the germline V gene, CDR1 is SGHVS and CDR2 is FNYEAQ. The germline V and J ends were trimmed by 5 bases and 4 bases, with 27 bases remaining between them. CDR3 amino acids: CASSLSHPAGRGRYEQYF. The CDR3 region has the DNA TGTGCCAGCAGCCTCTCCCATCCTGCGGGTCGTGGTCGGTACGAGCAGTACTTC. The whole variable domain, filled in from reference TRBV7-6 and TRBJ2-7, reads GAGVSQSPRYKVTKRGQDVALRCDPISGHVSLYWYRQALGQGPEFLTYFNYEAQQDKSGLPNDRFSAERPEGSISTLTIQRTEQRDSAMYRCASSLSHPAGRGRYEQYFGPGTRLTVT.

The V call is TRBV25-1, the J call TRBJ2-1, with D perhaps TRBD1 or TRBD2 (5 bases each). Trimming pared 2 bases from V and 7 bases from J, leaving 18 bases between. CDR1 and CDR2 (germline): MGHDK, SYGVNS. This CDR3 contains 16 residues. The CDR3 loop reads CASSEIGRQSVNEQFF. The CDR3 DNA sequence: TGTGCCAGCAGTGAAATAGGGAGACAGTCAGTTAATGAGCAGTTCTTC.

The rearrangement uses TRBV28 and TRBJ1-6; 7 nucleotides align to TRBD1. The CDR3 extends over 17 amino acids. V shed 3 bases, J shed 7 bases, and the junction held 12 bases outside the gene matches. Germline lookup yields CDR1 MDHEN and CDR2 SYDVKM. The CDR3 DNA is TGTGCCAGCAGTTTGCGCTTACAGGGGACGAAGAATTCACCCCTCCACTTT. Translation gives CASSLRLQGTKNSPLHF. The full variable domain, completed using reference TRBV28 and TRBJ1-6, is DVKVTQSSRYLVKRTGEKVFLECVQDMDHENMFWYRQDPGLGLRLIYFSYDVKMKEKGDIPEGYSVSREKKERFSLILESASTNQTSMYLCASSLRLQGTKNSPLHFGNGTRLTVT.

The sample holds one count of this clone. V is TRBV28 and J is TRBJ2-7; unclear D gene. Germline-derived CDR1 and CDR2 are MDHEN and SYDVKM. The CDR3 spans 11 residues. V dropped 2 bases and J dropped 6 bases, with 5 bases sitting between them. The CDR3 coding sequence is TGTGCCAGCAGTTTAGGTGGCGAGCAGTACTTC. Its translation: CASSLGGEQYF.

This clone was found once. Germline and junction disagree at one end, which may indicate a read error. V and J are TRBV28 and TRBJ2-3, with 10 bases lining up with TRBD2. Per the germline V gene, CDR1 is MDHEN and CDR2 is SYDVKM. The CDR3 consists of 15 residues. CDR3 DNA sequence: TGTGCCAGCAGTTCCACTAGCGGGATCACAAATACGCAGTATTTT. It specifies CASSSTSGITNTQYF. The full variable domain, completed using reference TRBV28 and TRBJ2-3, is DVKVTQSSRYLVKRTGEKVFLECVQDMDHENMFWYRQDPGLGLRLIYFSYDVKMKEKGDIPEGYSVSREKKERFSLILESASTNQTSMYLCASSSTSGITNTQYFGPGTRLTVL.

The chain links TRBV2 to TRBJ2-5; 8 positions agree with TRBD2. The end of the DNA fits TRBJ2-7 better, so the J call may be wrong. This CDR3 is 14 amino acids long. The V gene's germline CDR1 is SNHLY and CDR2 FYNNEI. The CDR3 loop reads CASSFTSGTYEQYF. The DNA for the CDR3 is TGTGCCAGCAGCTTTACTAGCGGAACCTACGAGCAGTACTTC.

Here the CDR3 DNA reads TGTGCCAGCTCACTAGGGGTGTTGAACACTGAAGCTTTCTTT. It specifies CASSLGVLNTEAFF. The gene calls are TRBV18 and TRBJ1-1; perhaps TRBD1 as D (5 bases). This CDR3 spans 14 amino acids. Germline V gene sequence: CDR1 KGHSH, CDR2 LQKENI. V gave up 4 bases and J gave up 0 bases, with 9 bases separating them.

The chain joins TRBV7-9 to TRBJ1-2; a weak D match, TRBD1 (6 bases). The V and J ends lost 3 bases and 11 bases respectively, with 10 bases between them. The germline V gene has CDR1 SEHNR and CDR2 FQNEAQ (reference sequence). The length of the CDR3 is 11 residues. CDR3: CASSFGQNYTF. In DNA, the CDR3 is TGTGCCAGCAGCTTCGGACAGAATTACACCTTC. Supplemented by reference TRBV7-9 and TRBJ1-2, the full variable domain reads DTGVSQNPRHKITKRGQNVTFRCDPISEHNRLYWYRQTLGQGPEFLTYFQNEAQLEKSRLLSDRFSAERPKGSFSTLEIQRTEQGDSAMYLCASSFGQNYTFGSGTRLTVV.

This clone was picked up one time. The gene calls are TRBV6-1 and TRBJ1-6; D is unresolved. Trimming removed 7 bases at V and 4 bases at J, with 14 bases between. The CDR3 length is 15 residues. Germline values: CDR1 MNHNS, CDR2 SASEGT. CDR3 loop: CASIAGKGYNSPLHF. The CDR3 DNA is TGTGCCAGCATTGCGGGGAAAGGGTATAATTCACCCCTCCACTTT.

The chain joins TRBV28 to TRBJ2-7, with 10 nucleotides matching TRBD1. The junction had 5 bases not matched to a gene; V was cut back by 1 base and J by 5 bases. The CDR3 runs to 15 residues. The germline V gene encodes CDR1 MDHEN and CDR2 SYDVKM. The chain's CDR3 is CASSLSRDRGDEQYF. The CDR3 DNA follows: TGTGCCAGCAGTTTATCCCGGGACAGGGGAGACGAGCAGTACTTC. The full variable domain, rest sourced from reference TRBV28 and TRBJ2-7, is DVKVTQSSRYLVKRTGEKVFLECVQDMDHENMFWYRQDPGLGLRLIYFSYDVKMKEKGDIPEGYSVSREKKERFSLILESASTNQTSMYLCASSLSRDRGDEQYFGPGTRLTVT.

The CDR3 loop is CASSYSGGRADEQYF. The DNA for the CDR3 is TGTGCCAGCAGTTACTCGGGCGGGAGAGCGGACGAGCAGTACTTC. J is TRBJ2-7 and V is TRBV6-6; the match to TRBD2 covers 7 bases. The junction had 7 bases not matched to a gene; V was cut back by 0 bases and J by 5 bases. This CDR3 is built from 15 residues. Germline-derived CDR1 and CDR2 are MNHNY and SVGAGI (reference sequence).

V and J are TRBV18 and TRBJ1-5; no reliable D call. CDR1 is KGHSH, CDR2 LQKENI, per germline. The CDR3 is 15 residues long. V shed 3 bases and J shed 6 bases, with 15 bases lying between them. The CDR3 bases are TGTGCCAGCTCACCCCGCCCAGGACCCGCTCAGCCCCAGCATTTT. Its protein product is CASSPRPGPAQPQHF.

V is TRBV7-9 and J is TRBJ2-7; 9 bases line up with TRBD2. From germline, CDR1 is SEHNR and CDR2 FQNEAQ (reference sequence). This CDR3 has 15 amino acids. The trim removed 4 bases at V and 5 bases at J, leaving 9 bases unmatched. The CDR3 sequence: CASSSSGNLWNEQYF. CDR3 nucleotide sequence: TGTGCCAGCAGCTCTAGCGGGAATTTATGGAACGAGCAGTACTTC.

The rearrangement uses TRBV7-2 and TRBJ2-7, with D perhaps TRBD2 (6 bases). Germline CDR1 reads SGHTA; CDR2 reads FQGNSA. This CDR3 has 15 residues. V dropped 1 base and J dropped 3 bases, with 13 bases sitting between them. CDR3 in amino acids: CASSLDIGDFYEQYF. The CDR3 bases are TGTGCCAGCAGCTTAGATATAGGGGACTTCTACGAGCAGTACTTC.

In DNA, the CDR3 is TGTGCCAGCAGCTTAGAGACAGGGAGCAATCAGCCCCAGCATTTT. Translating gives CASSLETGSNQPQHF. The genes are TRBV7-8 and TRBJ1-5, with 7 bases lining up with TRBD1. Trimming cost V 1 base and J 1 base; bases outside gene matches: 1. This CDR3 is 15 amino acids long. Germline CDR1 SGHVS, CDR2 FQNEAQ.

This clone was seen only a few times. The chain combines TRBV18 with TRBJ2-1; TRBD2 aligns across 7 bases. Germline CDR1 and CDR2: KGHSH and LQKENI. The CDR3 contains 16 residues. Germline trimming cut 3 bases from V and 2 bases from J; bases unmatched to any gene: 7. Here the CDR3 DNA reads TGTGCCAGCTCACCCCCTAGCGGTTCACCCTACAATGAGCAGTTCTTC. Its translation: CASSPPSGSPYNEQFF.

With regard to this clone: One junction end does not reproduce the germline sequence, and a read error may be involved. The CDR3 DNA follows: TGTGCCAGCAGTCGACAGGGGAACACTGAAGCTTTCTTT. Its protein product is CASSRQGNTEAFF. This chain links TRBV4-1 with TRBJ1-1; 7 bases match TRBD1. From germline, CDR1 is MGHRA and CDR2 YSYEKL. CDR3 length equals 13 residues.

The rearrangement links TRBV27 to TRBJ1-1, with D unclear. Germline V lookup: CDR1 MNHEY, CDR2 SMNVEV (reference sequence). The CDR3 spans 13 residues. The ends were cut back, 1 base at V and 2 bases at J, with 5 bases in the middle. CDR3 sequence (DNA): TGTGCCAGCAGTTTATTCGAAAACACTGAAGCTTTCTTT. Protein: CASSLFENTEAFF.

The CDR3 sequence is CATSRDGYEQYF. DNA of the CDR3: TGTGCCACCAGCAGGGACGGCTACGAGCAGTACTTC. J is TRBJ2-7 and V is TRBV15; D call uncertain. Germline-derived CDR1 and CDR2 are LNHNV and YYDKDF (reference sequence). This CDR3 has 12 residues. V was clipped by 3 bases and J by 3 bases, with 6 bases between them.

This chain uses TRBV4-2 with TRBJ2-5; 7 nucleotides match TRBD2. Per germline, CDR1 LGHNA and CDR2 YNFKEQ. V lost 4 bases and J lost 2; bases outside the gene matches: 4. The CDR3 contains 14 residues. CDR3 loop: CASSPWGGQETQYF. DNA of the CDR3: TGTGCCAGCAGCCCGTGGGGAGGGCAAGAGACCCAGTACTTC.

This rearrangement joins TRBV19 to TRBJ2-7; 7 positions agree with TRBD1. The V gene end was trimmed by 2 bases and the J gene end by 9 bases; junction bases not matched to a gene: 4. Germline V CDR1 and CDR2: LNHDA, SQIVND (reference sequence). The CDR3 spans 12 residues. Here the CDR3 DNA reads TGTGCCAGTAGTATAAGACAGGGCGTGCAGTACTTC. It translates to CASSIRQGVQYF.